The 30 T cell receptor beta chains below all came from one sample that was sequenced in a study of identical twins (dated by TCRdb to the mid-2010s). The method was 5' RACE. The sequencing machine was an Illumina HiSeq 2000. TCRdb redid the processing of the public reads, applying fastp at Q25 and MiXCR, and retained in-frame beta chains. When rows share a CDR3 protein, they turn into one entry using the most common DNA and genes. The sample records roughly 500,000 distinct CDR3 sequences, under 25% of which are singletons. 0.91% of the sample is held by the ten biggest clonotypes. The data also belong to a second study, concerning T cells expressing NK-cell markers.

Material: CD4+ T cells sorted from blood. The receptors come from a woman aged 18-30 years in good health.

This clonotype was detected a few times. The gene calls are TRBV12-3 or TRBV12-4 and TRBJ2-5; tentatively, D is TRBD1 or TRBD2 (5 bases each). V lost 6 bases and J 4 bases, leaving 18 bases between the germline ends. The CDR3 has 15 amino acids. The CDR3 region has the DNA TGTGCCAGCAGCCGGGGACGGACGTGGGGAGAGACCCAGTACTTC. Encoded protein: CASSRGRTWGETQYF.

This clonotype was detected a few times. The chain uses TRBV7-9 and TRBJ1-6; D unresolved. V was clipped by 2 bases and J by 8 bases, with 10 bases between them. CDR3 length: 14 amino acids. The germline V gene has CDR1 SEHNR and CDR2 FQNEAQ (reference sequence). Here the CDR3 reads CASSLKSVHSPLHF. The CDR3 DNA reads TGTGCCAGCAGCTTAAAGTCCGTCCATTCACCCCTCCACTTT.

This clonotype appeared many times. The rearrangement joins TRBV20-1 to TRBJ2-7; D may be TRBD1 (6 bases). Between the trimmed V and J ends, which lost 4 bases and 0 bases, there was a span of 7 bases. Looked up from germline, CDR1 is DFQATT and CDR2 is SNEGSKA (reference sequence). This CDR3 comprises 12 residues. The CDR3 here is CSANRDSYEQYF. In DNA form, the CDR3 reads TGCAGTGCTAACAGGGACTCCTACGAGCAGTACTTC.

The CDR3 loop reads CASSFSQEDEAFF. The CDR3 coding sequence is TGTGCCAGCAGCTTCAGCCAGGAGGACGAAGCTTTCTTT. The chain recombines TRBV7-9 with TRBJ1-1, with D unresolved. Trimming stripped 3 bases from V and 8 bases from J, with 13 bases between. This CDR3 region has 13 residues. Germline values: CDR1 SEHNR, CDR2 FQNEAQ (reference sequence).

V is TRBV6-1 and J is TRBJ2-7; no clear D. From germline, CDR1 is MNHNS and CDR2 SASEGT. The CDR3 is 15 residues long. Trimming took off 7 bases at V and 0 bases at J, with 16 bases between the two ends. In DNA form, the CDR3 reads TGTGCCAGCACCCCGGGTCATAGGAGCTCCTACGAGCAGTACTTC. Translated, it gives CASTPGHRSSYEQYF.

The rearrangement links TRBV5-1 to TRBJ1-1; perhaps TRBD1 as D (5 bases). V was pared by 7 bases and J by 1 base, with 17 bases between. Germline CDR1 SGHRS, CDR2 YFSETQ. The CDR3 length is 15 residues. DNA for the CDR3: TGCGCCAGCTTCGAGGGGACGGTTGGGAACACTGAAGCTTTCTTT. Its translation is CASFEGTVGNTEAFF.

This clonotype has a count of ten or more. The gene calls are TRBV20-1 and TRBJ1-4; TRBD1 matches at 10 bases. The CDR3 covers 15 residues. The trim removed 3 bases at V and 8 bases at J, leaving 9 bases unmatched. CDR1 is DFQATT and CDR2 is SNEGSKA in the germline V gene (reference sequence). The CDR3 sequence: CSARHDRGRGEKLFF. The CDR3 bases are TGCAGTGCTAGGCACGACAGGGGGCGAGGAGAAAAACTGTTTTTT.

The chain is built from TRBV20-1 and TRBJ2-3; D is perhaps TRBD2 (5 bases). V was shortened by 6 bases and J by 1 base, with 14 bases between the two germline ends. Germline values: CDR1 DFQATT, CDR2 SNEGSKA (reference sequence). The CDR3 totals 14 residues. CDR3 in amino acids: CSAHRRLGTDTQYF. CDR3 coding DNA: TGCAGTGCGCATAGGAGGCTAGGCACAGATACGCAGTATTTT.

This clonotype was seen many times. The chain carries TRBV12-3 or TRBV12-4 and TRBJ1-1; no definite D call. Trimming pared 2 bases from V and 7 bases from J, leaving 5 bases between. The CDR3 consists of 11 residues. DNA for the CDR3: TGTGCCAGCAGTTTACGCGGTGAAGCTTTCTTT. It encodes CASSLRGEAFF.

Within the sample, this clonotype is medium-sized. The chain uses TRBV20-1 and TRBJ1-2; D perhaps matches TRBD1 (6 bases). V gave up 2 bases and J gave up 3 bases, with 7 bases separating them. Germline V lookup: CDR1 DFQATT, CDR2 SNEGSKA (reference sequence). The CDR3 extends over 12 amino acids. The CDR3 is CSARNRDYGYTF. Written as DNA, the CDR3 is TGCAGTGCTAGAAACAGGGACTATGGCTACACCTTC.

This clonotype has only a few counts. The rearrangement joins TRBV5-6 to TRBJ2-5; D unresolved. This CDR3 contains 14 residues. V was shortened by 1 base and J by 5 bases, with 12 bases between the two germline ends. Per germline, CDR1 SGHDT and CDR2 YYEEEE. CDR3 coding DNA: TGTGCCAGCAGCTTGAAGGGCCACGAGGAGACCCAGTACTTC. As protein: CASSLKGHEETQYF.

This clonotype was counted a few times. The CDR3 loop is CASKGELATDTQYF. CDR3 coding DNA: TGTGCCAGCAAGGGAGAGCTAGCCACAGATACGCAGTATTTT. The rearrangement links TRBV6-1 to TRBJ2-3, with D possibly being TRBD2 (5 bases). V gave up 7 bases and J gave up 2 bases, with 13 bases separating them. CDR1 and CDR2 from the germline V gene are MNHNS and SASEGT. This CDR3 has 14 residues.

The rearrangement links TRBV10-3 to TRBJ2-7; 13 bases are shared with TRBD2. The germline CDR1 and CDR2 sequences are ENHRY and SYGVKD. The CDR3 length is 15 residues. Trimming at V came to 5 bases and at J to 6 bases, leaving 7 bases not matched to a gene. CDR3 in DNA: TGTGCCATCAGTCCCAAACTAGCGGGAGGGCTCGAGCAGTACTTC. Amino acid sequence: CAISPKLAGGLEQYF.

This clonotype was picked up a small number of times. This chain connects TRBV20-1 to TRBJ2-3; TRBD2 matches 11 bases. Trimming took 4 bases from V and 5 from J; bases not matched to a gene: 8. Germline assignment: CDR1 DFQATT and CDR2 SNEGSKA (reference sequence). The CDR3 is made up of 15 amino acids. CDR3 sequence (DNA): TGCAGTGCTAAAAATAGCGGGGGGGCGGGAGATACGCAGTATTTT. Translation: CSAKNSGGAGDTQYF.

This clonotype was observed a handful of times. This chain links TRBV6-1 with TRBJ2-7; TRBD2 agrees at 10 bases. This CDR3 contains 14 residues. J was trimmed by 5 bases and V by 7 bases; bases with no gene match: 8. Germline V CDR1 and CDR2: MNHNS, SASEGT. The CDR3 coding sequence is TGTGCCAGCATGGGGCTAGCGGGAGTCCACGAGCAGTACTTC. Its translation: CASMGLAGVHEQYF.

The rearrangement links TRBV7-9 to TRBJ2-1; TRBD2 matches 9 bases. The germline V gene has CDR1 SEHNR and CDR2 FQNEAQ (reference sequence). The CDR3 loop spans 16 amino acids. After removal of 1 base from V and 7 bases from J, the junction contained 8 bases not matched to a gene. The CDR3 nucleotides read TGTGCCAGCAGCTTAGGGGGGACTAGCCGCCAGAATGAGCAGTTCTTC. It yields the protein CASSLGGTSRQNEQFF.

This clonotype was detected a few times. The rearrangement uses TRBV20-1 and TRBJ2-1, with TRBD2 matching over 12 bases. The CDR3 is 15 amino acids. Germline trimming cut 6 bases from V and 8 bases from J; bases unmatched to any gene: 11. Germline V lookup: CDR1 DFQATT, CDR2 SNEGSKA (reference sequence). The CDR3 spells CSAQGPSGRGYEQFF. CDR3 sequence (DNA): TGCAGTGCCCAAGGCCCTAGCGGGAGGGGCTATGAGCAGTTCTTC.

This clonotype was seen more than once but under ten times. The V and J genes are TRBV6-2 or TRBV6-3 and TRBJ2-5, with D unresolved. CDR1 and CDR2 from the germline V gene are MNHEY and SVGEGT. This CDR3 region has 13 residues. The V gene lost 6 bases and the J gene lost 4 bases, with 12 bases spanning the gap. CDR3 loop: CASRSTRRETQYF. CDR3 nucleotides: TGTGCCAGCAGATCAACTCGGCGAGAGACCCAGTACTTC.

The chain employs TRBV6-1 and TRBJ2-2; 8 nucleotides line up with TRBD1. The germline V gene has CDR1 MNHNS and CDR2 SASEGT. The CDR3 is 16 residues long. The V and J ends lost 6 bases and 9 bases, in that order; junction bases with no gene match: 15. The CDR3 is CASSARDRTIPRELFF. The DNA of the CDR3 is TGTGCCAGCAGCGCCCGGGACAGGACGATTCCCCGGGAGCTGTTTTTT.

The chain recombines TRBV6-6 with TRBJ1-1; D is unclear. Germline-derived CDR1 and CDR2 are MNHNY and SVGAGI (reference sequence). This CDR3 is 11 amino acids long. V lost 4 bases and J 10 bases, leaving 10 bases between the germline ends. CDR3 sequence: CASSSRLRAFF. The CDR3 DNA sequence: TGTGCCAGCAGTTCAAGACTGCGAGCTTTCTTT.

This clonotype has just one count. As DNA, the CDR3 is TGTGCCAGCAGCCGTGGTATGGGTGAGCAGTTCTTC. Protein: CASSRGMGEQFF. The chain recombines TRBV5-6 with TRBJ2-1; D remains ambiguous. The V gene's germline CDR1 is SGHDT and CDR2 YYEEEE. The V gene lost 4 bases and the J gene lost 9 bases, with 11 bases spanning the gap. The length of the CDR3 is 12 residues.

This clonotype was seen a handful of times. The gene calls are TRBV16 and TRBJ1-2; D gene unclear. The V end was cut by 4 bases, the J end by 7 bases, with 7 bases between. Germline V gene sequence: CDR1 KGHSY, CDR2 FQNENV. CDR3 size: 11 residues. DNA for the CDR3: TGTGCCAGCAGCCTCTATTCTGGCTACACCTTC. Encoded protein: CASSLYSGYTF.

The rearrangement joins TRBV12-3 or TRBV12-4 to TRBJ1-2, with D perhaps matching TRBD1 (5 bases). V was clipped by 11 bases and J by 2 bases, with 12 bases between them. The CDR3 is 12 residues long. The CDR3 loop reads CAVRGFNYGYTF. The CDR3 DNA follows: TGTGCCGTGAGGGGTTTCAACTATGGCTACACCTTC.

The chain couples TRBV7-9 to TRBJ1-4, with D unresolved. The germline V and J ends were trimmed by 3 bases and 0 bases, with 11 bases remaining between them. The CDR3 has 16 residues. The germline gives CDR1 SEHNR, CDR2 FQNEAQ (reference sequence). CDR3 coding DNA: TGTGCCAGCAGCTTGCGCCCCGGATCAACTAATGAAAAACTGTTTTTT. Amino acid sequence: CASSLRPGSTNEKLFF.

This clonotype was picked up a small number of times. The V call is TRBV7-2, the J call TRBJ2-4; tentatively, D is TRBD1 (6 bases). Trimming left V 5 bases short and J 7 bases short, with 15 bases between. Germline V gene lookup returns CDR1 SGHTA and CDR2 FQGNSA. The CDR3 runs to 14 residues. The CDR3 is CASSQPGHFNIQYF. CDR3 nucleotides: TGTGCCAGCAGCCAGCCGGGACACTTCAACATTCAGTACTTC.

The rearrangement joins TRBV29-1 to TRBJ1-4; D possibly corresponds to TRBD1 (6 bases). This CDR3 has 13 amino acids. From germline, CDR1 is SQVTM and CDR2 ANQGSEA. Trimming removed 7 bases at V and 7 bases at J, with 16 bases between. The CDR3 bases are TGCAGCGCCGGGGGACAAGGGGGTGAAAAACTGTTTTTT. This translates into CSAGGQGGEKLFF.

The chain has TRBV20-1 and TRBJ2-7; 9 bases align to TRBD2. Unmatched junction bases numbered 8, after V lost 5 bases and J lost 3 bases. The CDR3 length is 14 residues. Germline CDR1 DFQATT, CDR2 SNEGSKA (reference sequence). The CDR3 reads CSAPISGGRYEQYF. CDR3 DNA sequence: TGCAGTGCTCCTATTAGCGGGGGCCGCTACGAGCAGTACTTC.

The chain joins TRBV25-1 to TRBJ2-7; the D is unclear. Germline values: CDR1 MGHDK, CDR2 SYGVNS. The V and J ends lost 2 bases and 5 bases respectively, with 7 bases between them. The CDR3 consists of 12 residues. Written as DNA, the CDR3 is TGTGCCAGCAGTGAACTAGTCAACGAGCAGTACTTC. This encodes CASSELVNEQYF.

The CDR3 DNA sequence: TGTGCCAGCAGCTTAGAGGGACTAGCGGCCACAGATACGCAGTATTTT. Protein product: CASSLEGLAATDTQYF. The V gene is TRBV11-2, the J gene TRBJ2-3; 11 bases fit TRBD2. The germline CDR1 and CDR2 sequences are SGHAT and FQNNGV. The V gene end was trimmed by 0 bases and the J gene end by 2 bases; junction bases not matched to a gene: 1. This CDR3 comprises 16 residues. The variable domain in full, completed from reference TRBV11-2 and TRBJ2-3, reads EAGVAQSPRYKIIEKRQSVAFWCNPISGHATLYWYQQILGQGPKLLIQFQNNGVVDDSQLPKDRFSAERLKGVDSTLKIQPAKLEDSAVYLCASSLEGLAATDTQYFGPGTRLTVL.

The V and J genes are TRBV7-2 and TRBJ1-1; D is possibly TRBD1 (5 bases). Germline CDR1 and CDR2: SGHTA and FQGNSA. V shed 2 bases and J shed 4 bases, with 14 bases lying between them. The CDR3 is 15 residues long. The CDR3 region has the DNA TGTGCCAGCAGCTTAAGAAACGGGGGGAGCACTGAAGCTTTCTTT. Translating it yields CASSLRNGGSTEAFF.